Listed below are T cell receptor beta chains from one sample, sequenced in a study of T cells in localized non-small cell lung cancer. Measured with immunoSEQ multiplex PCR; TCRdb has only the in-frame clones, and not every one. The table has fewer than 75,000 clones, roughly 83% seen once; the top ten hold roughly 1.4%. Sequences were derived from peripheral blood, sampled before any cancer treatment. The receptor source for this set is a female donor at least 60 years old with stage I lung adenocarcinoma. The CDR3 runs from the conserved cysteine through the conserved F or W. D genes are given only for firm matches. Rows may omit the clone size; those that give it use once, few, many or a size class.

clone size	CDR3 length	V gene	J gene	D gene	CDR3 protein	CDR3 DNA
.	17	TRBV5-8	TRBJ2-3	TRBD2	CASSLAASGFSGDTQYF	TGTGCCAGCAGCTTGGCGGCTAGCGGTTTTTCCGGAGATACGCAGTATTTT
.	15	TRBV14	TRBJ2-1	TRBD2	CASSQDSGYHNEQFF	TGTGCCAGCAGCCAAGATAGCGGGTATCACAATGAGCAGTTCTTC
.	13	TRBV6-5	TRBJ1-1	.	CASRKNGGTEAFF	TGTGCCAGCAGGAAGAATGGCGGGACTGAAGCTTTCTTT
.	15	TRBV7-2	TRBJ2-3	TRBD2	CASSLGGREADTQYF	TGTGCCAGCAGCTTAGGCGGGAGGGAGGCAGATACGCAGTATTTT
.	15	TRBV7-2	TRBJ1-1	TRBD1	CASSYSTGARGEAFF	TGTGCCAGCAGCTACTCAACAGGGGCCCGGGGCGAAGCTTTCTTT
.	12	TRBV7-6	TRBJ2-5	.	CASSRTEETQYF	TGTGCCAGCAGCCGGACGGAAGAGACCCAGTACTTC
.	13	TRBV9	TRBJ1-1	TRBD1	CASSVGQGFEAFF	TGTGCCAGCAGCGTAGGACAGGGGTTTGAAGCTTTCTTT
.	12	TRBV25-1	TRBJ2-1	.	CASSDSYNEQFF	TGTGCCAGCAGTGATTCCTACAATGAGCAGTTCTTC
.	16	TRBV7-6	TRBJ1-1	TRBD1	CASSLGQGAGRTEAFF	TGTGCCAGCAGCTTAGGGCAGGGGGCTGGTAGGACTGAAGCTTTCTTT
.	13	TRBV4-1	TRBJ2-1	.	CASSQDPGHQQFF	TGCGCCAGCAGCCAAGATCCAGGACATCAGCAGTTCTTC
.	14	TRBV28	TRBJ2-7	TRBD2	CASRLAGLNYEQYF	TGTGCCAGCAGACTAGCGGGACTAAACTACGAGCAGTACTTC
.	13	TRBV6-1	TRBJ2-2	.	CASSITPAGELFF	TGTGCCAGCAGTATAACTCCCGCCGGGGAGCTGTTTTTT
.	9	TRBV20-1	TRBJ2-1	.	CSAREAGFF	TGCAGTGCTAGGGAAGCGGGGTTCTTC
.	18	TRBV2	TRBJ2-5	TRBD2	CASSFIPGLAGDGETQYF	TGTGCCAGCAGTTTTATACCGGGACTAGCGGGAGATGGGGAGACCCAGTACTTC
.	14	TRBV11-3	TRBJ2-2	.	CASSLDRYTGELFF	TGTGCCAGCAGCTTGGACAGATACACCGGGGAGCTGTTTTTT
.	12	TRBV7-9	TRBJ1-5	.	CASSLEDQPQHF	TGTGCCAGCAGCTTAGAAGATCAGCCCCAGCATTTT
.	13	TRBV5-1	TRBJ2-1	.	CASSLDRYNEQFF	TGCGCCAGCAGCTTGGACAGATACAATGAGCAGTTCTTC
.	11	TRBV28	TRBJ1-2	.	CASSFRRGYTF	TGTGCCAGCAGTTTCCGTCGTGGCTACACCTTC
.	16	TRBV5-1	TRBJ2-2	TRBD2	CASGLGVAGNTGELFF	TGCGCCAGCGGACTCGGGGTAGCGGGAAACACCGGGGAGCTGTTTTTT
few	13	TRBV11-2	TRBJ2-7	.	CASSPGQLYEQYF	TGTGCCAGCAGCCCCGGACAGCTCTACGAGCAGTACTTC
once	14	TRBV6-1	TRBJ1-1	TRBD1	CASIPRGWTGMAFF	TGTGCCAGCATTCCGAGGGGTTGGACAGGGATGGCTTTCTTT
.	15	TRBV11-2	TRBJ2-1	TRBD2	CASSKGLAGTGEQFF	TGTGCCAGCAGCAAGGGACTAGCGGGGACAGGGGAGCAGTTCTTC
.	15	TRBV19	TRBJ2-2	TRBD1	CASTRTGGLTGELFF	TGTGCCAGTACCCGTACAGGGGGCCTCACCGGGGAGCTGTTTTTT
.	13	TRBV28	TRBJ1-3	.	CASSYLGGNTIYF	TGTGCCAGCAGTTATCTTGGGGGAAACACCATATATTTT
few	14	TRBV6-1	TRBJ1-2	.	CASLRDNAAYGYTF	TGTGCCAGCCTACGGGACAATGCTGCCTATGGCTACACCTTC
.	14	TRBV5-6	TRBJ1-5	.	CASSNRFSNQPQHF	TGTGCCAGCAGCAACAGGTTTTCCAATCAGCCCCAGCATTTT
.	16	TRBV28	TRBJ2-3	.	CASSSPGGGYTDTQYF	TGTGCCAGCAGTTCCCCGGGTGGGGGGTACACAGATACGCAGTATTTT
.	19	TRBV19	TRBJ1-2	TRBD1	CASSNVYGDRGQDNYGYTF	TGTGCCAGTAGTAATGTCTACGGGGACAGGGGCCAAGATAACTATGGCTACACCTTC
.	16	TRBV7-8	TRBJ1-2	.	CASSLRAAEFLYGYTF	TGTGCCAGCAGCTTAAGGGCAGCCGAGTTCCTCTATGGCTACACCTTC
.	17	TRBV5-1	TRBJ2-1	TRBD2	CASSLVLAGISYNEQFF	TGCGCCAGCAGCTTGGTGCTAGCGGGGATCTCCTACAATGAGCAGTTCTTC
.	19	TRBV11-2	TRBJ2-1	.	CASSLRSKGRQSSYNEQFF	TGTGCCAGCAGTTTAAGGTCTAAAGGGCGGCAGAGCTCCTACAATGAGCAGTTCTTC
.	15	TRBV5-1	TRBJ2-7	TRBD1	CASSAPDRGGYEQYF	TGCGCCAGCAGCGCTCCGGACAGGGGAGGCTACGAGCAGTACTTC
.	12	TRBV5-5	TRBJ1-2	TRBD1	CASSLGQGNYTF	TGTGCCAGCAGCTTGGGACAGGGAAACTACACCTTC
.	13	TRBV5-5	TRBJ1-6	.	CASSWGDTEPLHF	TGTGCCAGCAGCTGGGGGGATACCGAGCCCCTCCACTTT
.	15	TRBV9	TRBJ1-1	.	CASSVDHSTPAEAFF	TGTGCCAGCAGCGTAGATCACTCAACCCCGGCTGAAGCTTTCTTT
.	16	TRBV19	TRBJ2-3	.	CASRPPRQVRTDTQYF	TGTGCCAGTAGGCCCCCCCGGCAGGTTAGAACAGATACGCAGTATTTT
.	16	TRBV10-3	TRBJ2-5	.	CAISPGTQGGQETQYF	TGTGCCATCAGTCCCGGCACCCAGGGGGGTCAAGAGACCCAGTACTTC
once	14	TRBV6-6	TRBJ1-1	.	CASSREGGSPEAFF	TGTGCCAGCAGTAGAGAGGGGGGAAGCCCTGAAGCTTTCTTT
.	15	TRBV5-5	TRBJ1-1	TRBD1	CASSPPGQSNTEAFF	TGTGCCAGCAGCCCCCCGGGACAGTCGAACACTGAAGCTTTCTTT
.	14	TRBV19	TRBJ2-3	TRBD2	CATSGGRFADTQYF	TGTGCCACATCTGGCGGGAGGTTCGCAGATACGCAGTATTTT
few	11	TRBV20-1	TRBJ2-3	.	CSASTWNTQYF	TGCAGTGCTTCTACTTGGAATACGCAGTATTTT
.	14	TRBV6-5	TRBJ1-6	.	CASSYSFGNSPLHF	TGTGCCAGCAGTTACTCGTTCGGGAATTCACCCCTCCACTTT
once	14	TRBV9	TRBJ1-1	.	CASSVAGMNTEAFF	TGTGCCAGCAGCGTAGCAGGGATGAACACTGAAGCTTTCTTT
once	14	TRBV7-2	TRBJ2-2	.	CASSDHRVSGELFF	TGTGCCAGCAGCGATCACAGGGTCTCCGGGGAGCTGTTTTTT
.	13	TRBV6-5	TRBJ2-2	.	CASSYSGTGELFF	TGTGCCAGCAGTTACTCGGGCACCGGGGAGCTGTTTTTT
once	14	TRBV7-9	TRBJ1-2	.	CASSSSGVDYGYTF	TGTGCCAGCAGCTCCAGCGGGGTGGACTATGGCTACACCTTC
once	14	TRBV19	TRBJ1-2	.	CASSIFGSNYGYTF	TGTGCCAGTAGTATATTTGGGTCTAACTATGGCTACACCTTC
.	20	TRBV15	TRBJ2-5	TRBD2	CATSRDSAWPGRLGGETQYF	TGTGCCACCAGCAGAGATTCTGCTTGGCCAGGGAGGTTGGGAGGGGAGACCCAGTACTTC
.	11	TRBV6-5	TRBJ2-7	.	CASRTAYEQYF	TGTGCCAGCAGGACAGCGTACGAGCAGTACTTC
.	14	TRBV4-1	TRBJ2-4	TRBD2	CASGGTSGGPAQYF	TGCGCCTCCGGTGGGACTAGCGGGGGCCCAGCTCAGTACTTC
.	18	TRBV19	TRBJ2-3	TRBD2	CASSIDWISGSLADTQYF	TGTGCCAGTAGTATAGATTGGATAAGCGGGAGTTTGGCAGATACGCAGTATTTT
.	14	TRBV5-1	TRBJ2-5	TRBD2	CASSFAGGQETQYF	TGCGCCAGCAGCTTTGCGGGGGGGCAAGAGACCCAGTACTTC
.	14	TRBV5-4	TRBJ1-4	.	CASSLVGGDEKLFF	TGTGCCAGCAGCTTGGTAGGGGGTGATGAAAAACTGTTTTTT
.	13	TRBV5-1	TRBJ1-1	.	CASSLEVSTEAFF	TGCGCCAGCAGCTTGGAAGTCAGCACTGAAGCTTTCTTT